The 8 T cell receptor beta chains listed next were all sequenced from one sample in a study of blood T cell repertoires in COVID-19. Sequencing was performed with immunoSEQ multiplex PCR; in TCRdb, only in-frame clones are kept and a portion is missing. The data hold 150,000 to 200,000 clones, with about 80% observed a single time. The source material was peripheral blood. All receptors come from a human donor with acute or convalescent COVID-19. The donor label of this sample is uncertain.

This chain links TRBV18 with TRBJ1-1; 7 nucleotides align to TRBD1. This CDR3 has 16 residues. Germline trimming cut 3 bases from V and 1 base from J; bases unmatched to any gene: 8. Germline V gene lookup returns CDR1 KGHSH and CDR2 LQKENI. In DNA form, the CDR3 reads TGTGCCAGCTCACCTGACAGGGCGGAAGCGAACACTGAAGCTTTCTTT. The encoded protein is CASSPDRAEANTEAFF.

The rearrangement links TRBV4-1 to TRBJ2-2, with TRBD2 identical over 14 bases. The CDR3 length is 16 residues. In germline, CDR1 is MGHRA, CDR2 YSYEKL. Trimming cost V 4 bases and J 6 bases; bases outside gene matches: 4. CDR3 in amino acids: CASSLRTSGRSGELFF. The CDR3 nucleotides are TGCGCCAGCAGCCTCCGGACTAGCGGGAGGTCCGGGGAGCTGTTTTTT.

This clone was seen only a few times. This chain joins TRBV30 and TRBJ1-1; the D is unclear. V lost 1 base and J lost 8, with 8 bases in between. The CDR3 sequence is 11 residues long. CDR1 and CDR2 from the germline V gene are GTSNPN and SVGIG (reference sequence). The CDR3 region has the DNA TGTGCCTGGAGTGGGTCCCAGGAAGCTTTCTTT. Amino acids: CAWSGSQEAFF.

The J gene is TRBJ1-1, the V gene TRBV29-1, with a possible D match to TRBD1 (6 bases). CDR1 is SQVTM, CDR2 ANQGSEA, per germline. The CDR3 contains 12 residues. Trimming removed 7 bases from V and 6 bases from J, with 15 bases in between. CDR3 protein: CSAKRGSAEAFF. CDR3 bases: TGCAGCGCCAAAAGGGGGTCCGCTGAAGCTTTCTTT.

The V and J genes are TRBV12-3 or TRBV12-4 and TRBJ1-2, with D possibly being TRBD1 (5 bases). Trimming took off 6 bases at V and 5 bases at J, with 13 bases between the two ends. The CDR3 covers 13 residues. In DNA, the CDR3 is TGTGCCAGCAGCCAGGCAGGGTTGTATGGCTACACCTTC. Translating it yields CASSQAGLYGYTF.

V is TRBV7-3 and J is TRBJ1-1; D not certain. The CDR3 has 13 residues. V lost 0 bases and J lost 3, with 5 bases in between. The germline V gene has CDR1 SGHTA and CDR2 FQGTGA. DNA of the CDR3: TGTGCCAGCAGCTTAACGAGTGACACTGAAGCTTTCTTT. It is translated as CASSLTSDTEAFF.

J is TRBJ2-3 and V is TRBV19, with TRBD2 matching over 11 bases. CDR3 length: 16 amino acids. Germline V gives CDR1 LNHDA, CDR2 SQIVND (reference sequence). V lost 6 bases, J lost 3 bases, and 8 bases stayed unmatched. The CDR3 loop reads CASSPLAGGGTDTQYF. The CDR3 DNA reads TGTGCCAGTAGCCCCCTAGCGGGGGGAGGTACAGATACGCAGTATTTT. The full variable domain, rest sourced from reference TRBV19 and TRBJ2-3, is DGGITQSPKYLFRKEGQNVTLSCEQNLNHDAMYWYRQDPGQGLRLIYYSQIVNDFQKGDIAEGYSVSREKKESFPLTVTSAQKNPTAFYLCASSPLAGGGTDTQYFGPGTRLTVL.

The rearrangement uses TRBV7-3 and TRBJ2-1, with 10 positions matching TRBD2. Germline values: CDR1 SGHTA, CDR2 FQGTGA. This CDR3 region has 17 residues. V lost 5 bases to trimming and J lost 5 bases; unmatched junction nucleotides: 12. The CDR3 loop reads CASSRQGWLAGDNEQFF. The CDR3 bases are TGTGCCAGCAGCCGACAGGGCTGGCTAGCGGGAGACAATGAGCAGTTCTTC.